One and the same sample provided the 30 T cell receptor beta chains below, sequenced in a study of blood T cell repertoires in COVID-19. The method was immunoSEQ multiplex PCR; TCRdb's version includes in-frame clones alone and lacks a portion of them. The table records approximately 37,000 clones, 80% to 90% of them present only once. Sequenced material: peripheral blood. All receptors come from a man in his forties or fifties with active COVID-19.

This clone appeared once. This chain connects TRBV5-1 to TRBJ1-2; D possibly corresponds to TRBD1 (5 bases). CDR1 SGHRS and CDR2 YFSETQ come from the germline V gene. The CDR3 is 17 residues long. Between the trimmed V and J ends, which lost 0 bases and 4 bases, there was a span of 19 bases. The CDR3 sequence is CASSLGPTTDFSYGYTF. CDR3 DNA: TGCGCCAGCAGCTTGGGCCCTACGACAGATTTCAGCTATGGCTACACCTTC.

The J gene is TRBJ2-7, the V gene TRBV5-1, with 14 bases identical to TRBD2. From germline, CDR1 is SGHRS and CDR2 YFSETQ. The CDR3 contains 18 residues. V shed 2 bases, J shed 5 bases, and the junction held 12 bases outside the gene matches. CDR3 amino acids: CASSLEAGLAGAHHEQYF. The CDR3 DNA follows: TGCGCCAGCAGCTTAGAAGCGGGACTAGCGGGAGCCCATCACGAGCAGTACTTC.

V is TRBV13 and J is TRBJ2-7; D gene ambiguous. This CDR3 spans 16 amino acids. The germline CDR1 and CDR2 sequences are PRHDT and FYEKMQ (reference sequence). The V and J ends lost 2 bases and 0 bases respectively, with 14 bases between them. In DNA form, the CDR3 reads TGTGCCAGCAGCTTATCTGGCTCTCAGGCCTCCTACGAGCAGTACTTC. Translating it yields CASSLSGSQASYEQYF.

This clone counts as medium-sized. V is TRBV19 and J is TRBJ1-1, with TRBD1 as a possible D gene (6 bases). This CDR3 is built from 15 residues. CDR1 LNHDA and CDR2 SQIVND come from the germline V gene (reference sequence). Trimming removed 6 bases from V and 6 bases from J, with 20 bases in between. Written as DNA, the CDR3 is TGTGCCAGTAGCTTCGGGACATTAGCCTTTCCTGAAGCTTTCTTT. Translated, it gives CASSFGTLAFPEAFF. The full variable domain, rest sourced from reference TRBV19 and TRBJ1-1, is DGGITQSPKYLFRKEGQNVTLSCEQNLNHDAMYWYRQDPGQGLRLIYYSQIVNDFQKGDIAEGYSVSREKKESFPLTVTSAQKNPTAFYLCASSFGTLAFPEAFFGQGTRLTVV.

Notes on this clone: One end of the junction is discordant with germline, which a read error may explain. This chain uses TRBV24-1 with TRBJ2-1, with TRBD2 identical over 9 bases. The CDR3 is made up of 13 amino acids. Germline CDR1 and CDR2: KGHDR and SFDVKD. The CDR3 protein is CATSDPTGLAPLF. The DNA for the CDR3 is TGTGCCACCAGTGATCCAACGGGACTAGCCCCACTCTTC.

The chain links TRBV6-4 to TRBJ2-1, with a possible D match to TRBD2 (5 bases). CDR1 and CDR2 from the germline V gene are MRHNA and SNTAGT. This CDR3 spans 15 amino acids. V was clipped by 2 bases and J by 0 bases, with 8 bases between them. Here the CDR3 DNA reads TGTGCCAGCAGTGACCGGAGCGGCTCCTACAATGAGCAGTTCTTC. Translating gives CASSDRSGSYNEQFF.

Turning to this clone: A read error may produce the germline difference seen at one junction end. The CDR3 nucleotides are TGTGCCAGTATGACATTCGGGACAGGGGGGGAAGTACACTTC. This encodes CASMTFGTGGEVHF. The chain joins TRBV19 to TRBJ2-5; TRBD1 aligns across 11 bases. The CDR3 consists of 14 residues. Germline V gives CDR1 LNHDA, CDR2 SQIVND (reference sequence).

This clone was detected once. The chain carries TRBV11-2 and TRBJ2-3; D uncertain. Germline V gene lookup returns CDR1 SGHAT and CDR2 FQNNGV. Trimming left V 0 bases short and J 6 bases short, with 4 bases between. CDR3 size: 12 residues. This CDR3 is CASSLEQDTQYF. DNA of the CDR3: TGTGCCAGCAGCTTAGAACAGGATACGCAGTATTTT.

The chain has TRBV3-1 (or the pseudogene TRBV3-2) and TRBJ2-4; 9 nucleotides match TRBD1. Trimming took 7 bases from V and 12 from J; bases not matched to a gene: 10. The CDR3 has 13 residues. Germline V gene data show CDR1 as LGHDT and CDR2 as YNNKEL (reference sequence). CDR3 bases: TGTGCCAGCACCGCGGAGGGACAGGGCCCTCAGTACTTC. It specifies CASTAEGQGPQYF.

A word on this clone: The junction does not match germline at one end; this may be a read error. The chain uses TRBV30 and TRBJ2-3; TRBD1 is a possible D gene (5 bases). Per germline, CDR1 GTSNPN and CDR2 SVGIG (reference sequence). This CDR3 comprises 13 residues. The DNA for the CDR3 is TGTGCCTGGGGAAAACCGCCGACAGAAACGCAGTATTTT. It codes for CAWGKPPTETQYF.

CDR3: CASSHLARRPYTEAFF. CDR3 bases: TGTGCCAGCAGCCACCTAGCGCGGCGGCCGTACACTGAAGCTTTCTTT. V usage is TRBV3-1 (or the pseudogene TRBV3-2) and J usage is TRBJ1-1, with D unclear. Germline V gene sequence: CDR1 LGHDT, CDR2 YNNKEL (reference sequence). The CDR3 runs 16 residues. Trimming left V 3 bases short and J 3 bases short, with 17 bases between.

This clone is a singleton in its sample. The chain uses TRBV18 and TRBJ1-4; TRBD1 is a possible D gene (5 bases). The germline gives CDR1 KGHSH, CDR2 LQKENI. The CDR3 covers 14 residues. V was clipped by 3 bases and J by 2 bases, with 7 bases between them. The CDR3 coding sequence is TGTGCCAGCTCACCGGGGGGTACTAATGAAAAACTGTTTTTT. This codes for CASSPGGTNEKLFF.

This chain joins TRBV10-2 and TRBJ2-7; unclear D gene. CDR1 is WSHSY, CDR2 SAAADI, per germline. With 6 bases removed from V and 0 bases from J, the gap between germline ends came to 6 bases. This CDR3 region has 12 residues. CDR3 residues: CASSLSSYEQYF. Written as DNA, the CDR3 is TGCGCCAGCAGCCTTAGCTCCTACGAGCAGTACTTC.

This rearrangement joins TRBV19 to TRBJ2-3; D perhaps matches TRBD1 (5 bases). The CDR3 length is 15 residues. Trimming stripped 2 bases from V and 0 bases from J, with 9 bases between. From germline, CDR1 is LNHDA and CDR2 SQIVND (reference sequence). CDR3 residues: CASSIWGGSTDTQYF. CDR3 sequence (DNA): TGTGCCAGTAGTATATGGGGCGGTAGCACAGATACGCAGTATTTT.

The CDR3 DNA reads TGTGCCTGGAGTGTAGTATGGGACAGGGATCCCTACGAGCAGTACTTC. This codes for CAWSVVWDRDPYEQYF. The chain is built from TRBV30 and TRBJ2-7, with 9 bases matching TRBD1. Germline V gene sequence: CDR1 GTSNPN, CDR2 SVGIG (reference sequence). The CDR3 has 16 residues. The J segment lost 2 bases and the V segment lost 0 bases, leaving 8 bases of the junction unmatched.

The V gene is TRBV3-1 (or the pseudogene TRBV3-2), the J gene TRBJ2-7; 11 bases agree with TRBD2. Germline CDR1 LGHDT, CDR2 YNNKEL (reference sequence). Germline trimming cut 5 bases from V and 7 bases from J; bases unmatched to any gene: 10. The CDR3 is 15 amino acids. The CDR3 reads CASSSQLAGVGEQYF. The CDR3 DNA is TGTGCCAGCAGCAGCCAACTAGCGGGAGTCGGGGAGCAGTACTTC.

V usage is TRBV6-2 or TRBV6-3 and J usage is TRBJ2-1; 11 nucleotides line up with TRBD2. CDR3 length: 17 residues. Germline V gene lookup returns CDR1 MNHEY and CDR2 SVGEGT. Trimming took 5 bases from V and 0 from J; bases not matched to a gene: 6. The CDR3 is CASSPRTSGSSYNEQFF. Written as DNA, the CDR3 is TGTGCCAGCAGTCCACGAACTAGCGGGAGCTCCTACAATGAGCAGTTCTTC.

V gene TRBV7-9 combines with J gene TRBJ1-2, with 8 bases aligning to TRBD1. The CDR3 is 15 amino acids. In germline, CDR1 is SEHNR, CDR2 FQNEAQ (reference sequence). The J segment lost 2 bases and the V segment lost 7 bases, leaving 9 bases of the junction unmatched. CDR3 sequence (DNA): TGTGCCAGCACCCCTCCCGGGACAGGAAACTATGGCTACACCTTC. This translates into CASTPPGTGNYGYTF.

CDR3 bases: TGCGCCAGCAGCCAAGATCGGGCTAGCGGGAGCCCAGATACGCAGTATTTT. This translates into CASSQDRASGSPDTQYF. This chain uses TRBV4-1 with TRBJ2-3; 10 bases fit TRBD2. Trimming removed 0 bases from V and 4 bases from J; junction bases left unmatched: 7. Germline loops: CDR1 MGHRA, CDR2 YSYEKL. This CDR3 contains 17 residues.

This clone has only a few counts. J is TRBJ1-4 and V is TRBV3-1 (or the pseudogene TRBV3-2); the match to TRBD1 covers 10 bases. Germline CDR1 reads LGHDT; CDR2 reads YNNKEL (reference sequence). The CDR3 is 15 amino acids. The J segment lost 4 bases and the V segment lost 5 bases, leaving 4 bases of the junction unmatched. The CDR3 DNA sequence: TGTGCCAGCAGCGAGGGACAGGGGCTTAATGAAAAACTGTTTTTT. Translated, it gives CASSEGQGLNEKLFF.

The chain uses TRBV2 and TRBJ2-7; 11 nucleotides line up with TRBD2. V lost 5 bases to trimming and J lost 6 bases; unmatched junction nucleotides: 12. The CDR3 is 16 amino acids. Germline V lookup: CDR1 SNHLY, CDR2 FYNNEI. Here the CDR3 DNA reads TGTGCCAGCAGTCGGACAGAACTAGCGGGAGTTGCCGAGCAGTACTTC. It translates to CASSRTELAGVAEQYF. Complete variable domain (other parts from reference TRBV2 and TRBJ2-7): EPEVTQTPSHQVTQMGQEVILRCVPISNHLYFYWYRQILGQKVEFLVSFYNNEISEKSEIFDDQFSVERPDGSNFTLKIRSTKLEDSAMYFCASSRTELAGVAEQYFGPGTRLTVT.

V gene TRBV5-1 combines with J gene TRBJ2-3; D is unclear. Germline-derived CDR1 and CDR2 are SGHRS and YFSETQ. CDR3 size: 13 residues. With 0 bases removed from V and 6 bases from J, the gap between germline ends came to 8 bases. Written as DNA, the CDR3 is TGCGCCAGCAGCTTGGAGCCACTGGATACGCAGTATTTT. Translated, it gives CASSLEPLDTQYF.

The gene calls are TRBV6-5 and TRBJ1-5, with 9 positions matching TRBD1. The length of the CDR3 is 14 residues. Germline trimming cut 6 bases from V and 5 bases from J; bases unmatched to any gene: 5. Germline V CDR1 and CDR2: MNHEY, SVGAGI. The CDR3 protein is CASSIGQGHQPQHF. DNA for the CDR3: TGTGCCAGCAGCATTGGACAGGGGCATCAGCCCCAGCATTTT.

The gene calls are TRBV10-3 and TRBJ2-6; the D is unclear. Germline assignment: CDR1 ENHRY and CDR2 SYGVKD. The CDR3 totals 16 residues. With 7 bases removed from V and 0 bases from J, the gap between germline ends came to 13 bases. CDR3 residues: CAINNGLSSGANVLTF. The CDR3 DNA is TGTGCCATCAATAACGGTCTAAGCTCTGGGGCCAACGTCCTGACTTTC.

This rearrangement joins TRBV7-3 to TRBJ2-3; 8 nucleotides match TRBD1. J was trimmed by 4 bases and V by 5 bases; bases with no gene match: 8. This CDR3 is 15 amino acids long. From germline, CDR1 is SGHTA and CDR2 FQGTGA. The CDR3 sequence: CASSPDLQGADTQYF. The CDR3 DNA is TGTGCCAGCAGCCCGGACCTACAGGGGGCAGATACGCAGTATTTT.

This chain uses TRBV19 with TRBJ2-7, with TRBD2 as a possible D gene (7 bases). Between the trimmed V and J ends, which lost 6 bases and 5 bases, there was a span of 17 bases. This CDR3 has 14 residues. The germline V gene has CDR1 LNHDA and CDR2 SQIVND (reference sequence). In nucleotides, the CDR3 is TGTGCCAGTAGCGGGGGGCCACACCGGAACGAGCAGTACTTC. Translation: CASSGGPHRNEQYF.

The rearrangement links TRBV3-1 (or the pseudogene TRBV3-2) to TRBJ1-3; perhaps TRBD1 as D (5 bases). Trimming cost V 6 bases and J 2 bases, with 14 bases left between them. The CDR3 spans 15 residues. Germline V CDR1 and CDR2: LGHDT, YNNKEL (reference sequence). The CDR3 DNA reads as TGTGCCAGCAGTTCCCATGCCAGGGCTGGAAACACCATATATTTT. Its translation is CASSSHARAGNTIYF.

This clone was detected a few times. This rearrangement joins TRBV2 to TRBJ1-1, with 9 bases aligning to TRBD1. Per germline, CDR1 SNHLY and CDR2 FYNNEI. Trimming at V came to 9 bases and at J to 0 bases, leaving 8 bases not matched to a gene. This CDR3 has 15 residues. CDR3 in amino acids: CARGQGTPLNTEAFF. The CDR3, as DNA: TGTGCCAGAGGACAGGGGACACCCCTGAACACTGAAGCTTTCTTT. Full variable domain (missing parts from reference TRBV2 and TRBJ1-1): EPEVTQTPSHQVTQMGQEVILRCVPISNHLYFYWYRQILGQKVEFLVSFYNNEISEKSEIFDDQFSVERPDGSNFTLKIRSTKLEDSAMYFCARGQGTPLNTEAFFGQGTRLTVV.

The gene calls are TRBV11-2 and TRBJ1-1; D perhaps matches TRBD1 (6 bases). This CDR3 has 15 residues. V was trimmed by 5 bases and J by 2 bases, leaving 15 bases between them. In germline, CDR1 is SGHAT, CDR2 FQNNGV. CDR3 DNA: TGTGCCAGCAGCCCCAGACAGGACATCAACACTGAAGCTTTCTTT. This encodes CASSPRQDINTEAFF.

The chain combines TRBV6-1 with TRBJ1-3, with a weak D call TRBD1 (5 bases). Trimming removed 6 bases from V and 3 bases from J, with 15 bases in between. In germline, CDR1 is MNHNS, CDR2 SASEGT. This CDR3 comprises 15 residues. CDR3 region: CASSKRQGDGNTIYF. The DNA of the CDR3 is TGTGCCAGCAGCAAACGTCAGGGCGATGGAAACACCATATATTTT.